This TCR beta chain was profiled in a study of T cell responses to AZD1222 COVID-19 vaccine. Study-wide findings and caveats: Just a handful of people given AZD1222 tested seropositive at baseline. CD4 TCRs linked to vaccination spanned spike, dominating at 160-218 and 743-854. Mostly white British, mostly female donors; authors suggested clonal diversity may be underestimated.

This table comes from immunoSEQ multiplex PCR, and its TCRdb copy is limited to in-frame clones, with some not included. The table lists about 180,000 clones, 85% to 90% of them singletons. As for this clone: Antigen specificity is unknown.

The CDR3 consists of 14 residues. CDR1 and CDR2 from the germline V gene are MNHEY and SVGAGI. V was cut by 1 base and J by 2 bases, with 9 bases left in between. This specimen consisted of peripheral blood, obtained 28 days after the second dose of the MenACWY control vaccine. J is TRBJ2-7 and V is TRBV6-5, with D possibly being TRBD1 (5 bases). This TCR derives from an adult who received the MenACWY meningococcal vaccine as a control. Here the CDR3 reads CASSYLKGTYEQYF. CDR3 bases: TGTGCCAGCAGTTACTTAAAGGGGACCTACGAGCAGTACTTC.